This paragraph reports one TCR beta chain. This clone showed up just once. Its specific antigen is unknown. No base quality values were provided; no much bigger clone lies one nucleotide off. CDR1 is given as SGHAT and CDR2 as FQNNGV, both from the germline V gene. Germline trimming amounts to 5 bases on V and 4 bases on J, with 9 as the count of junction bases outside the gene matches. From the cysteine through the phenylalanine, the CDR3 covers 16 amino acids. Just CDR3 DNA is preserved here, 48 bases in frame from base 1. This sample was taken from a study of cytomegalovirus exposure and HLA in healthy donors (dated by TCRdb to between 2016 and 2019). Notes on the research overall: An earlier analysis of some 620 of the donors reported 276 Gb of sequence data and about 120 million unique TCR beta sequences obtained from around 170 million T cells. Around 330 gigabases of sequencing data and 70 million to 100 million unique TCR sequences made up an early release that covered under 750 HLA-typed donors. Among the approximately 400 genotyped donors, approximately 81% belonged to the genetic ancestry cluster associated with self-reported Caucasian donors. The aim of the study was to test whether cataloging public T cell receptors could identify signatures of past pathogen exposure. The T cell repertoires of 700 or so subjects were profiled by immunosequencing and related to cytomegalovirus serostatus. In addition to the first cohort of several hundred subjects, a separate validation cohort of 120 different subjects was used. To predict cytomegalovirus infection status, the study combined high-throughput TCR immunosequencing, statistical association of individual TCRs with disease status, and machine learning. A later analysis re-examined previously published TCR beta repertoires from 610 or so donors and added high-resolution HLA genotyping to investigate patterns of TCR occurrence. Rather than using new phenotypic data, the later analysis identified candidate immune exposures from TCR beta sequences and from how often those sequences occurred across donors. To decide whether each TCR beta V gene segment behaved as functional or pseudogenic, an earlier analysis of approximately 620 of the donors relied on high-throughput TCR beta sequencing. Donor age, sex, ethnicity and CMV serostatus were compiled alongside the repertoire data. Genome-wide SNP genotypes for about 65% of the roughly 670 donors were used in a later genetic analysis, which treated that subset as a discovery cohort. All discovery cohort repertoires had been generated on a single sequencing platform. Both class I and class II loci were covered by HLA typing, at four-digit resolution. The number of donors typed differed by locus, with about 629-640 for A, B, C, DRB1 and DQB1, more than 500 for DQA1, over 600 for DPA1, and around 460 for DPB1. Because of strong linkage in the cohort, roughly five DR-DQ haplotypes were treated as single units for association and clustering. Among some 400 genotyped donors of the cohort, an average of about 220,000 unique TCR beta nucleotide sequences was sequenced per donor, of which roughly 17% were non-productive.

The cohort consisted of approximately 670 healthy bone marrow donors. Cohort members were all nominally healthy when sampled, although unrecorded immune exposures were likely present. The donor was CMV seropositive and belonged to the group of around 300 seropositive cohort members. A peripheral blood sample was provided by each donor, and peripheral blood mononuclear cells were used for TCR beta sequencing. Genomic DNA extraction from the blood cell samples was performed with the Qiagen DNeasy Blood Extraction Kit. Library preparation used the immunoSEQ multiplex PCR assay. A mixture of 60 forward primers for TCR Vbeta segments and 13 reverse primers for TCR Jbeta segments was used in the multiplex PCR. The CDR3 region of rearranged TCR beta genes was amplified from genomic DNA with a multiplex PCR assay. On the Illumina HiSeq System, the amplified TCR beta libraries were sequenced as 87-base-pair reads. In the paper's pipeline: A later analysis counted tens of millions of unique TCR beta chains across the 550 to 800 repertoires, and around 12 million of these chains were shared by at least two donors. A nearest-neighbor algorithm error-corrected the raw reads and collapsed the reads into unique sequences, merging closely related sequences to remove PCR and sequencing errors. To assign V, D and J gene segments, CDR3 sequences were aligned to IMGT reference sequences. For a sequence to be retained, a match of at least six nucleotides to both a V gene segment and a J gene segment was required. Rearrangements were called productive when the CDR3 lacked stop codons and stayed in frame with V and J; all others were non-productive. Following IMGT convention, CDR3 was defined as the stretch from the second conserved V-encoded cysteine to the conserved J-encoded phenylalanine. Sequences without an unambiguous match to a single V gene segment were excluded from the earlier analysis of 450 to 750 of the donors. In an earlier analysis of approximately 610 of the donors, V segments were called functional above 56.7% productive rearrangements and were called segregating when the between-donor standard deviation exceeded 5%. A statistical classification framework was built for diagnosing cytomegalovirus status from the catalog of TCR beta chain sequences. A later analysis assigned V and J genes by comparing TCR nucleotide sequences with IMGT/GENE-DB human TR gene sequences. In a later analysis, CDR3 sequences and most-parsimonious VDJ recombination scenarios were assigned using the TCRdist pipeline. A later analysis defined each TCR beta chain by its CDR3 amino acid sequence plus V-gene family, and excluded reads lacking a unique V-gene family. A later analysis removed 592 highly shared, low-generation-probability nucleotide sequences to deal with suspected cross-contamination and a sequencing artifact. In a later analysis, a clonal expansion index for each public chain was calculated from normalized within-repertoire ranks of inferred template counts. In a later analysis, generation probabilities were computed using a VDJ recombination model fitted to out-of-frame rearrangements, and the results were checked against IGoR. Hypergeometric tests were used in a later analysis to score TCR-TCR, TCR-HLA and TCR-CMV co-occurrence, with a repertoire-size bias correction applied to the TCR pairs. False discovery rates were estimated in a later analysis by permuting HLA or CMV assignments 20 times. A later analysis grouped co-occurring TCRs with DBSCAN, adding TCRdist sequence similarity when clustering within HLA-allele-positive subsets. Repertoires with fewer than 30,000 or more than 120,000 public chains, plus five repertoires with anomalous nucleotide sharing, were excluded from co-occurrence clustering. What TCRdb holds here is the immuneACCESS table cut down to in-frame rearrangements. Part of the clones is not present; checked against another copy, under half of the missing clones reflect an unresolved V gene, and the others are unexplained. V and J calls and clone size follow that table, whereas D and trimming were derived from the DNA. This sample has 150,000 to 160,000 clones in its table, and approximately 80% of those were observed once. The ten top clones hold around 5.2% of the sample.

General findings and caveats noted by the study authors: The presence/absence analyses assumed that sequencing depth was roughly uniform across donors, and that assumption may not be true. While some public TCRs were present in many individuals, most TCR sequences turned up only very rarely across donors. The classifier was reported to diagnose cytomegalovirus status with high specificity and sensitivity in both the original and validation cohorts. A later analysis found that HLA-associated TCR beta chains were more clonally expanded and had lower generation probabilities than equally common non-associated chains. Compared with the roughly 700-donor mean, donors in an Asian-associated ancestry cluster had fewer N-insertions in productive TCRs, according to a later genetic analysis. Some IMGT-functional V segments, including TRBV6-2 and TRBV6-3, could not be distinguished by the 87-base-pair reads and were therefore excluded. The study listed approximately 150 TCR beta chains as associated with cytomegalovirus. Assigning TCR associations to individual alleles was difficult when HLA alleles, especially DR and DQ, strongly co-occurred. Several of the top co-occurrence clusters appeared to be linked to parvovirus B19, influenza, CMV and Epstein-Barr virus, according to a later analysis. An earlier analysis of approximately 600 of the donors showed that most TCR beta V segments appeared in productive rearrangements either about 87% or about 30% of the time, which broadly matched IMGT annotations. In a later analysis, the rate of TCR association differed among HLA loci, with DRB1 alleles having the most associated TCRs and HLA-C alleles having the fewest. A group of highly shared sequence variants was considered likely to be a technical artifact of the sequencing pipeline. Linkage disequilibrium might explain the correlated functional status among segregating V segments, but an unknown experimental factor could not be ruled out. CMV serostatus was the only immune exposure information available for the cohort. Only TCR beta chains were sequenced in this cohort, and the absence of alpha or paired-chain data limited detectable features. A further reported finding was that TCR beta sequences accurately predicted the HLA-A and HLA-B alleles for most subjects in the first cohort. It was suggested by the authors that the approach could potentially be generalized to other disease states and immunological phenotypes. A later analysis associated 16,951 TCR beta sequences with specific HLA alleles at a false discovery rate of 0.05. Three of the identified cytomegalovirus-associated TCR beta chains were confirmed in vitro to be specific for cytomegalovirus antigens. Because counts were too low, approximately 18 rarely observed V segments, including chromosome 9 orphons, were excluded from the earlier analysis of some 590 of the donors. V-gene and J-gene trimming of TCR beta chains was associated with a missense DCLRE1C variant in a later genetic analysis, and the association was replicated in an independent cohort. Because HLA typing was missing for some donors at each locus, association tests included only the typed subset. According to a later analysis, most CMV-associated TCR beta chains appeared to be HLA-restricted, and the HLA associations seemed to be driven largely by CMV exposure.

The rearranged segments are TRBV11-2 and TRBJ2-1, with TRBD2 identical over 9 junction bases. Sequencing was carried out using PBMCs. The sequence was collected from a woman in her thirties or forties in good health and CMV-seropositive. The DNA reads TGTGCCAGCAGCCACCAGGCTAGCGGGGCATACAATGAGCAGTTCTTC. Translation gives CASSHQASGAYNEQFF. Reference TRBV11-2 and TRBJ2-1 genes cover what lies past the CDR3, so the full variable domain is EAGVAQSPRYKIIEKRQSVAFWCNPISGHATLYWYQQILGQGPKLLIQFQNNGVVDDSQLPKDRFSAERLKGVDSTLKIQPAKLEDSAVYLCASSHQASGAYNEQFFGPGTRLTVL.